Sequencing of this TCR beta chain was carried out in a study of somatic mutations in cytotoxic T cells in rheumatoid arthritis. About the study: No treatment had yet been given when patient blood (around 30 ml EDTA) was drawn, right after diagnosis. General study results and limits: A significant difference in CD8+ T-cell clonality was not found between rheumatoid arthritis patients and age-matched healthy controls.

The CDR3 sequence is 12 residues long. V lost 5 bases and J lost 9, with 13 bases in between. Germline CDR1 is GTSNPN and CDR2 is SVGIG (reference sequence). Remarks on this clone: Its antigen is as yet unknown.

Per the original methods: Rarely did patient CD8+ clones above 1% match published virus-specific TCRB sequences. Data came from immunoSEQ multiplex PCR; TCRdb stores just in-frame clones and leaves some out. That table gives V, J and clone size, and the DNA gave D and trimming. The table shows some 9,600 clones, with around nine tenths occurring only once. This receptor was identified in a woman in her late teens or twenties with rheumatoid arthritis. The specimen sequenced was CD8+ T cells sorted from blood. The genes are TRBV30 and TRBJ2-2; D call uncertain. CDR3 DNA sequence: TGTGCCTGGGACGTCAGGCTCCGGGAGCTGTTTTTT. This codes for CAWDVRLRELFF.